The 19 T cell receptor beta chains listed next were all sequenced from one sample in a study of shared clonotypes between healthy human individuals. Method: immunoSEQ multiplex PCR; TCRdb's copy keeps in-frame clones and lacks some. The sample contains roughly 1,000,000 clones, around 82% of which appear only once. Material for sequencing was memory CD4+ T cells from PBMCs. Described subset: CD45RA-negative fraction. The receptor set was obtained from a man aged 18-30 years in good health. Some clones in this sample may be carry-over from other donors' samples.

V gene TRBV29-1 combines with J gene TRBJ2-1; 9 bases are shared with TRBD1. J lost 7 bases, V lost 2 bases, and 9 bases had no gene match. The CDR3 length is 15 residues. CDR1 is SQVTM, CDR2 ANQGSEA, per germline. The CDR3 region has the DNA TGCAGCGTTGAAAATCCCGGACAGGGGAGGAATGAGCAGTTCTTC. Residues: CSVENPGQGRNEQFF.

This rearrangement joins TRBV28 to TRBJ1-2; the D gene is possibly TRBD1 (5 bases). Deletions cut 3 bases from V and 2 bases from J, with 10 bases between. CDR1 and CDR2 from the germline V gene are MDHEN and SYDVKM. This CDR3 is 14 amino acids long. The CDR3 region has the DNA TGTGCCAGCAGTTTTCCCGACAGCAACTATGGCTACACCTTC. Residues: CASSFPDSNYGYTF.

This clone was counted between two and nine times. V and J are TRBV28 and TRBJ2-1; TRBD2 matches at 7 bases. CDR1 is MDHEN, CDR2 SYDVKM, per germline. This CDR3 spans 12 amino acids. After removal of 6 bases from V and 12 bases from J, the junction contained 8 bases not matched to a gene. CDR3 nucleotide sequence: TGTGCCAGCAGGCAACCGACTAGCTCGCAGTTCTTC. Its protein product is CASRQPTSSQFF.

The chain uses TRBV5-1 and TRBJ2-1, with D perhaps being TRBD1 or TRBD2 (5 bases each). Germline CDR1 SGHRS, CDR2 YFSETQ. The CDR3 sequence is 15 residues long. Trimming took off 0 bases at V and 6 bases at J, with 13 bases between the two ends. The DNA for the CDR3 is TGCGCCAGCAGCTTGGCGGCAGGGACCCTCAATGAGCAGTTCTTC. It is translated as CASSLAAGTLNEQFF.

The rearrangement links TRBV28 to TRBJ1-3; 7 bases are shared with TRBD1. CDR1 is MDHEN, CDR2 SYDVKM, per germline. V lost 7 bases and J lost 2; bases outside the gene matches: 5. This CDR3 region has 14 residues. CDR3 sequence: CASTSGGAGNTIYF. CDR3 in DNA: TGTGCCAGCACATCAGGGGGAGCTGGAAACACCATATATTTT.

This clone was recorded a few times. Other DNA sequences in this specimen translate into the identical CDR3. The gene calls are TRBV2 and TRBJ2-7; D is unresolved. The germline gives CDR1 SNHLY, CDR2 FYNNEI. The CDR3 runs to 10 residues. V lost 6 bases to trimming and J lost 6 bases, with 6 bases between them. CDR3 sequence reads: CASRLGEQYF. Here the CDR3 DNA reads TGTGCCAGCAGATTGGGCGAGCAGTACTTC.

This clone turned up a few times. This chain joins TRBV7-2 and TRBJ2-1; tentatively, D is TRBD1 or TRBD2 (5 bases each). This CDR3 has 14 amino acids. Deletions cut 3 bases from V and 7 bases from J, with 13 bases between. CDR1 is SGHTA and CDR2 is FQGNSA in the germline V gene. CDR3 sequence reads: CASSFGTVINEQFF. CDR3 bases: TGTGCCAGCAGCTTTGGGACGGTAATAAATGAGCAGTTCTTC.

For this clone: A far larger clone is one nucleotide away, so this likely arose from a read error. The CDR3 does not end in the conserved phenylalanine or tryptophan, so this is likely a read error. This chain connects TRBV7-2 to TRBJ1-2, with D tentatively TRBD1 (6 bases). Germline-derived CDR1 and CDR2 are SGHTA and FQGNSA. V dropped 3 bases and J dropped 0 bases, with 8 bases sitting between them. This CDR3 comprises 14 residues. CDR3 sequence: CASSFGQTNYGYTL. As DNA, the CDR3 is TGTGCCAGCAGCTTCGGACAGACTAACTATGGCTACACCCTC.

At least ten counts were recorded for this clone. CDR3 in amino acids: CASSFSVTRGEETQYF. In DNA, the CDR3 is TGCGCCAGCAGCTTTTCCGTTACGCGGGGGGAGGAGACCCAGTACTTC. The chain links TRBV5-1 to TRBJ2-5; 8 positions agree with TRBD2. Germline CDR1 and CDR2: SGHRS and YFSETQ. V trimming: 2 bases; J trimming: 5 bases; junction bases outside the gene matches: 11. The length of the CDR3 is 16 residues.

This clone has only a few counts. The sample holds other DNA sequences that translate to the same CDR3. CDR3 residues: CASSLGLNTEAFF. Written as DNA, the CDR3 is TGCGCCAGCAGCTTGGGACTGAACACTGAAGCTTTCTTT. The chain links TRBV5-1 to TRBJ1-1, with no clear D. Deletions cut 0 bases from V and 0 bases from J, with 3 bases between. CDR1 SGHRS and CDR2 YFSETQ come from the germline V gene. This CDR3 has 13 residues. Based on the CDR3 plus reference TRBV5-1 and TRBJ1-1, the full variable domain is KAGVTQTPRYLIKTRGQQVTLSCSPISGHRSVSWYQQTPGQGLQFLFEYFSETQRNKGNFPGRFSGRQFSNSRSEMNVSTLELGDSALYLCASSLGLNTEAFFGQGTRLTVV.

The chain recombines TRBV2 with TRBJ2-7; TRBD2 matches at 7 bases. Germline V gene sequence: CDR1 SNHLY, CDR2 FYNNEI. This CDR3 region has 16 residues. The J segment lost 0 bases and the V segment lost 1 base, leaving 6 bases of the junction unmatched. CDR3 in amino acids: CASSEEWGGISYEQYF. CDR3 DNA sequence: TGTGCCAGCAGTGAAGAGTGGGGGGGGATCTCCTACGAGCAGTACTTC.

The chain is built from TRBV7-3 and TRBJ1-1; D not certain. Germline V gene lookup returns CDR1 SGHTA and CDR2 FQGTGA. The CDR3 is 15 amino acids. V dropped 5 bases and J dropped 1 base, with 14 bases sitting between them. CDR3 sequence: CASSLQRVGNTEAFF. CDR3 DNA sequence: TGTGCCAGCAGCCTTCAAAGGGTCGGGAACACTGAAGCTTTCTTT.

The chain employs TRBV5-4 and TRBJ1-1, with 8 positions matching TRBD1. Looked up from germline, CDR1 is SGHNT and CDR2 is YYREEE (reference sequence). The CDR3 consists of 13 residues. J was trimmed by 6 bases and V by 4 bases; bases with no gene match: 5. The CDR3 nucleotides are TGTGCCAGCAGCGCGGACAGGGCCGCTGAAGCTTTCTTT. Translating it yields CASSADRAAEAFF.

A single count supports this clone. CDR3 sequence reads: CASSESASGAGELFF. The CDR3 DNA reads TGCGCCAGCAGTGAGTCGGCTAGCGGTGCCGGGGAGCTGTTTTTT. This chain joins TRBV10-2 and TRBJ2-2; 7 bases match TRBD2. This CDR3 spans 15 amino acids. Germline assignment: CDR1 WSHSY and CDR2 SAAADI. The V segment lost 0 bases and the J segment 6 bases; nucleotides outside the gene matches: 4.

The J gene is TRBJ1-4, the V gene TRBV2; D ambiguous. Deletions cut 5 bases from V and 8 bases from J, with 12 bases between. CDR1 and CDR2 (germline): SNHLY, FYNNEI. The CDR3 spans 13 residues. CDR3 in amino acids: CASSPLPGEKLFF. CDR3 DNA sequence: TGTGCCAGCAGTCCCTTACCTGGAGAAAAACTGTTTTTT.

Worth noting for this clone: In the same sample, other DNA sequences code for this CDR3. The gene calls are TRBV19 and TRBJ1-5; D not certain. In germline, CDR1 is LNHDA, CDR2 SQIVND (reference sequence). The length of the CDR3 is 14 residues. Trimming stripped 6 bases from V and 2 bases from J, with 11 bases between. The CDR3 DNA reads TGTGCCAGTAGCCTGGGAGGCGGCAATCAGCCCCAGCATTTT. Its protein is CASSLGGGNQPQHF.

The V call is TRBV7-8, the J call TRBJ1-5; a possible D gene is TRBD1 (5 bases). V lost 7 bases and J lost 4, with 14 bases in between. The CDR3 is 14 residues long. In germline, CDR1 is SGHVS, CDR2 FQNEAQ. The CDR3 region is CASTPSTENQPQHF. The CDR3 bases are TGTGCCAGCACCCCGTCGACAGAAAATCAGCCCCAGCATTTT.

The genes are TRBV7-2 and TRBJ1-3; D ambiguous. There are 15 residues in the CDR3. V lost 1 base and J 4 bases, leaving 11 bases between the germline ends. The germline V gene encodes CDR1 SGHTA and CDR2 FQGNSA. DNA of the CDR3: TGTGCCAGCAGCTTAGGGGGATTGGGAGGAAACACCATATATTTT. Translated, it gives CASSLGGLGGNTIYF.

The CDR3: CASSTDRVGGNEKLFF. The CDR3 DNA reads as TGTGCCAGCAGTACGGACAGGGTTGGGGGTAATGAAAAACTGTTTTTT. The chain joins TRBV2 to TRBJ1-4; 8 bases match TRBD1. In germline, CDR1 is SNHLY, CDR2 FYNNEI. This CDR3 has 16 residues. With 5 bases clipped from V and 4 bases from J, the junction kept 9 bases outside the gene matches. The full variable domain, completed using reference TRBV2 and TRBJ1-4, is EPEVTQTPSHQVTQMGQEVILRCVPISNHLYFYWYRQILGQKVEFLVSFYNNEISEKSEIFDDQFSVERPDGSNFTLKIRSTKLEDSAMYFCASSTDRVGGNEKLFFGSGTQLSVL.